Below are 8 T cell receptor beta chains sequenced from a single sample in a study of blood T cell repertoires in COVID-19. The repertoire was sequenced with immunoSEQ multiplex PCR; TCRdb's copy has only in-frame clones and lacks some. The repertoire holds about 230,000 clones, with about nine tenths as singletons. The sample comprised PBMCs or T cells enriched from blood (not recorded which). These receptors were collected from a woman in her forties with acute COVID-19.

V and J are TRBV20-1 and TRBJ2-1; 7 bases fit TRBD2. Germline values: CDR1 DFQATT, CDR2 SNEGSKA (reference sequence). Trimming at V came to 3 bases and at J to 3 bases, leaving 20 bases not matched to a gene. The CDR3 spans 19 residues. CDR3 bases: TGCAGTGCTAGTGGATACACCCCGGGAGGAGGAGGGAACTACAATGAGCAGTTCTTC. This encodes CSASGYTPGGGGNYNEQFF.

The V and J genes are TRBV30 and TRBJ2-3; 7 bases match TRBD2. With V trimmed by 0 bases and J by 5 bases, 8 bases remained unmatched. The CDR3 length is 15 residues. The germline CDR1 and CDR2 sequences are GTSNPN and SVGIG (reference sequence). CDR3 residues: CAWSVLGGVEDTQYF. The CDR3 DNA follows: TGTGCCTGGAGTGTACTGGGGGGGGTTGAAGATACGCAGTATTTT.

The chain employs TRBV5-6 and TRBJ1-6; a weak D match, TRBD1 (5 bases). Trimming removed 4 bases at V and 6 bases at J, with 11 bases between. Germline CDR1 SGHDT, CDR2 YYEEEE. The CDR3 length is 14 residues. As DNA, the CDR3 is TGTGCCAGCAGCCGGGGGACTGTTAATTCACCCCTCCACTTT. This sequence encodes CASSRGTVNSPLHF.

The J gene is TRBJ2-3, the V gene TRBV11-3, with D possibly being TRBD1 (6 bases). CDR1 and CDR2 (germline): SGHNT, YENEEA. V dropped 5 bases and J dropped 5 bases, with 14 bases sitting between them. CDR3 length: 14 amino acids. The CDR3 DNA follows: TGTGCCAGCAGCGTACAGGGCCACAAAGATACGCAGTATTTT. Amino acids: CASSVQGHKDTQYF.

The rearrangement links TRBV6-6 to TRBJ2-3; TRBD2 matches 7 bases. Germline V gene sequence: CDR1 MNHNY, CDR2 SVGAGI (reference sequence). This CDR3 contains 15 residues. Germline trimming cut 2 bases from V and 5 bases from J; bases unmatched to any gene: 7. The CDR3 DNA follows: TGTGCCAGCAGTTACCCTACGGGAGGTAAAGATACGCAGTATTTT. Translation: CASSYPTGGKDTQYF.

The chain carries TRBV6-5 and TRBJ1-2; 9 bases are a match to TRBD1. Losses at the gene ends were 6 bases for V and 4 bases for J; bases not matched to a gene: 6. Germline loops: CDR1 MNHEY, CDR2 SVGAGI. The CDR3 consists of 14 residues. The CDR3 protein is CASSTGGFPYGYTF. The DNA of the CDR3 is TGTGCCAGCAGCACAGGGGGCTTCCCCTATGGCTACACCTTC.

V is TRBV9 and J is TRBJ2-3; TRBD2 agrees at 7 bases. The length of the CDR3 is 14 residues. V gave up 3 bases and J gave up 6 bases; unmatched junction bases: 7. Germline V lookup: CDR1 SGDLS, CDR2 YYNGEE. The chain's CDR3 is CASSARTSRDTQYF. The CDR3 DNA sequence: TGTGCCAGCAGCGCTCGGACTAGTCGGGATACGCAGTATTTT. The full variable domain, rest sourced from reference TRBV9 and TRBJ2-3, is DSGVTQTPKHLITATGQRVTLRCSPRSGDLSVYWYQQSLDQGLQFLIQYYNGEERAKGNILERFSAQQFPDLHSELNLSSLELGDSALYFCASSARTSRDTQYFGPGTRLTVL.

The chain carries TRBV7-8 and TRBJ2-2; 10 positions match TRBD2. Trimming cost V 5 bases and J 7 bases; bases outside gene matches: 4. Germline-derived CDR1 and CDR2 are SGHVS and FQNEAQ. The CDR3 runs to 14 residues. CDR3 nucleotide sequence: TGTGCCAGCAGCCAGCGGGGGGGCGTCGGGGAGCTGTTTTTT. The encoded protein is CASSQRGGVGELFF.